Shown below are 12 T cell receptor beta chains from a single sample sequenced in a study of T cells in Graves' hyperthyroidism and ophthalmopathy. TCR beta CDR3 sequences were amplified from RNA transcripts. The HTBI primer set drove a first-round RT-PCR of the TCR CDR3. TCRdb itself ran the multiplex PCR reads through MiXCR, one entry per CDR3 protein. The sample consists of under 250,000 distinct CDR3 sequences, about 15% of them appearing once. The sequenced material came from blood. The receptors stem from a man aged 50-59 years with Graves' hyperthyroidism.

This clonotype was detected only a few times. The chain uses TRBV24-1 and TRBJ2-1; 8 nucleotides align to TRBD1. Germline V gene lookup returns CDR1 KGHDR and CDR2 SFDVKD. The CDR3 has 14 residues. The trim removed 6 bases at V and 1 base at J, leaving 1 base unmatched. The CDR3 region is CATSYRGSYNEQFF. For the CDR3, the DNA is TGTGCCACCAGTTACAGGGGGTCCTACAATGAGCAGTTCTTC.

The rearrangement joins TRBV7-2 to TRBJ1-4; D may be TRBD1 (5 bases). V shed 6 bases and J shed 0 bases, with 11 bases lying between them. The germline V gene encodes CDR1 SGHTA and CDR2 FQGNSA. This CDR3 contains 15 residues. CDR3 DNA sequence: TGTGCCAGCAGAAACTCACAGGCAACTAATGAAAAACTGTTTTTT. It specifies CASRNSQATNEKLFF.

This clonotype was counted ten times or more. The CDR3 nucleotides are TGTGCCAGCAGCTTAGTTCAGGAGAGGCAGTATTTT. Amino acids: CASSLVQERQYF. The chain combines TRBV11-2 with TRBJ2-3, with no clear D. CDR3 length: 12 amino acids. CDR1 is SGHAT, CDR2 FQNNGV, per germline. Trimming took 1 base from V and 11 from J, leaving 10 bases between them.

This clonotype was observed at least ten times. This chain links TRBV10-3 with TRBJ2-1; TRBD2 might be the D (6 bases). Looked up from germline, CDR1 is ENHRY and CDR2 is SYGVKD. The CDR3 consists of 14 residues. The V and J ends lost 7 bases and 0 bases respectively, with 10 bases between them. CDR3 loop: CAIMRDGSYNEQFF. CDR3 DNA sequence: TGTGCCATCATGCGGGACGGCTCCTACAATGAGCAGTTCTTC.

This clonotype has at least ten counts. The chain recombines TRBV20-1 with TRBJ2-5, with D perhaps assigned TRBD1 or TRBD2 (5 bases each). This CDR3 region has 15 residues. The germline CDR1 and CDR2 sequences are DFQATT and SNEGSKA (reference sequence). V dropped 3 bases and J dropped 4 bases, with 18 bases sitting between them. The CDR3 DNA is TGCAGTGCTAGGGCTTGGAAGGGACGGGGAGAGACCCAGTACTTC. It is translated as CSARAWKGRGETQYF.

A few counts support this clonotype. The rearrangement uses TRBV11-3 and TRBJ2-3; D gene uncertain. Germline V gene lookup returns CDR1 SGHNT and CDR2 YENEEA. This CDR3 is built from 14 residues. With 1 base removed from V and 1 base from J, the gap between germline ends came to 6 bases. The CDR3, as DNA: TGTGCCAGCAGCTTAGCGGATCGCACAGATACGCAGTATTTT. This gives the protein CASSLADRTDTQYF. The full variable domain, in which reference TRBV11-3 and TRBJ2-3 provide the parts outside the CDR3, is EAGVVQSPRYKIIEKKQPVAFWCNPISGHNTLYWYLQNLGQGPELLIRYENEEAVDDSQLPKDRFSAERLKGVDSTLKIQPAELGDSAVYLCASSLADRTDTQYFGPGTRLTVL.

This clonotype was recorded at least ten times. The chain joins TRBV7-9 to TRBJ2-7; D perhaps matches TRBD2 (5 bases). The germline V gene has CDR1 SEHNR and CDR2 FQNEAQ (reference sequence). Trimming removed 5 bases from V and 0 bases from J, with 14 bases in between. The CDR3 has 15 residues. Here the CDR3 reads CASSQGSAGSYEQYF. The CDR3 DNA follows: TGTGCCAGCAGCCAAGGGTCCGCGGGCTCCTACGAGCAGTACTTC.

This clonotype occurred a few times. V usage is TRBV6-5 and J usage is TRBJ2-3; either TRBD1 or TRBD2 may fit D (6 bases each). V was shortened by 0 bases and J by 5 bases, with 12 bases between the two germline ends. This CDR3 region has 15 residues. CDR1 is MNHEY and CDR2 is SVGAGI in the germline V gene. The CDR3: CASSYSIGGLDTQYF. In DNA form, the CDR3 reads TGTGCCAGCAGTTACTCGATAGGGGGGTTAGATACGCAGTATTTT.

The table lists this clonotype with a few counts. This rearrangement joins TRBV20-1 to TRBJ1-2, with D possibly TRBD1 on 6 matching bases. CDR1 and CDR2 from the germline V gene are DFQATT and SNEGSKA (reference sequence). The CDR3 has 14 amino acids. Trimming removed 3 bases at V and 6 bases at J, with 17 bases between. The CDR3 DNA sequence: TGCAGTGCTAGTTACGCGGGTCGGGGGCATGGCTACACCTTC. Translating gives CSASYAGRGHGYTF.

This clonotype occurred a few times. The chain is built from TRBV6-4 and TRBJ2-3, with D maybe TRBD2 (7 bases). V was cut by 2 bases and J by 4 bases, with 10 bases left in between. This CDR3 region has 14 residues. Germline loops: CDR1 MRHNA, CDR2 SNTAGT. CDR3 DNA sequence: TGTGCCAGCAGTGACGGGGGGGGCGCAGATACGCAGTATTTT. It is translated as CASSDGGGADTQYF.

Many counts were recorded for this clonotype. The rearrangement links TRBV3-1 to TRBJ1-1; weak D call: TRBD1 (5 bases). The CDR3 covers 12 residues. Between the trimmed V and J ends, which lost 1 base and 10 bases, there was a span of 10 bases. Per germline, CDR1 LGHDT and CDR2 YNNKEL (reference sequence). CDR3 protein: CASSQAPGLAFF. The CDR3 bases are TGTGCCAGCAGCCAAGCCCCAGGGTTAGCTTTCTTT.

In this sample, this clonotype turned up many times. V gene TRBV20-1 combines with J gene TRBJ1-3; 7 bases agree with TRBD1. The CDR3 length is 15 residues. Germline V gene sequence: CDR1 DFQATT, CDR2 SNEGSKA (reference sequence). Trimming cost V 0 bases and J 0 bases; bases outside gene matches: 2. This CDR3 reads CSAREGQDSGNTIYF. In nucleotides, the CDR3 is TGCAGTGCTAGAGAAGGACAGGACTCTGGAAACACCATATATTTT.